This T cell receptor beta chain was sequenced in a study of T-cell reconstitution after alpha-beta-depleted transplantation in children. Points from the study as a whole: Most T-cell counts and diversity one year after the transplant came from T cells that were newly produced. The study reportedly traced alpha-beta T cells about two months after transplant to several hundred expanded graft clones.

Of note for this clonotype: Its target is not known.

Unique molecular identifiers tagged the TCRbeta library. TCRdb reanalysed the PCR reads using MiXCR and keeps one entry per CDR3 protein. Of under 850,000 distinct CDR3 sequences detected, 10% to 15% appear once; the ten largest clones hold roughly 0.84%. The clonotype comes from a girl aged 2 to 9 with congenital amegakaryocytic thrombocytopenia, due to receive a stem cell transplant. Here the sequenced sample was PBMCs, taken before TCRalphabeta/CD19-depleted stem cell transplant.

The CDR3 is CASSPGVAGSYEQYF. CDR3 nucleotides: TGTGCCAGCAGCCCCGGCGTGGCGGGGAGTTACGAGCAGTACTTC. The chain carries TRBV12-3 or TRBV12-4 and TRBJ2-7; possible D gene TRBD2, 6 bases. Trimming removed 6 bases from V and 4 bases from J, with 19 bases in between. CDR3 length: 15 residues.